This T cell receptor beta chain was found in a study of blood T cell repertoires in COVID-19. Across the whole study: Whether acute or convalescent, the COVID-19 samples came from the United States, Italy and Spain. Sample material is recorded as cDNA or gDNA derived from T cells, B-cell-depleted T cells, or PBMCs.

Only in-frame clones appear in the TCRdb table, and some are missing; sequencing was by immunoSEQ multiplex PCR. The profile shows some 240,000 clones, roughly 80% of them singletons. CDR3 size: 14 residues. Germline CDR1 and CDR2: LNHDA and SQIVND (reference sequence). Trimming took 3 bases from V and 1 from J, leaving 9 bases between them. Cohort assignment relied on participant-reported clinical history. The chain carries TRBV19 and TRBJ1-1; D is unclear. Source material: PBMCs or T cells enriched from blood (not recorded which). This receptor was identified in a man aged 25-45 years with acute COVID-19. The CDR3 loop is CASSIPISNTEAFF. CDR3 bases: TGTGCCAGTAGTATCCCCATTTCGAACACTGAAGCTTTCTTT.